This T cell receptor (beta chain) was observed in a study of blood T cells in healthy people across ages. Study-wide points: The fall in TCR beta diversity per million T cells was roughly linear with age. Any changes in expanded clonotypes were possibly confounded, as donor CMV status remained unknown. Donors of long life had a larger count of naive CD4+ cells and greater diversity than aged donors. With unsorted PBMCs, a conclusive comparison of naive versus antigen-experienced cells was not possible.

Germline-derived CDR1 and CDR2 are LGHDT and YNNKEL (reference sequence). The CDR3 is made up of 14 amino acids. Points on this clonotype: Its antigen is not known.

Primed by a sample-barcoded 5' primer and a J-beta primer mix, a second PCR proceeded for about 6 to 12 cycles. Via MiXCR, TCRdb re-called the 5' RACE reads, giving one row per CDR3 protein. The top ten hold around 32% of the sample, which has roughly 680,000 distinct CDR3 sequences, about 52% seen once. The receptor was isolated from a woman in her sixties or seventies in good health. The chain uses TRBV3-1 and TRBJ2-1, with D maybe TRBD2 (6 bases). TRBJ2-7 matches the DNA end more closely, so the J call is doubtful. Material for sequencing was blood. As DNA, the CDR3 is TGTGCCAGCAGCCAAGCCGTAGCGGACAATGAGCAGTACTTC. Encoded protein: CASSQAVADNEQYF.